This T cell receptor beta chain was obtained from a study of blood T cell repertoires in COVID-19. The germline CDR1 and CDR2 sequences are MNHEY and SMNVEV (reference sequence). Trimming at V came to 8 bases and at J to 8 bases, leaving 20 bases not matched to a gene. This CDR3 contains 16 residues. Sequencing was performed with immunoSEQ multiplex PCR; in TCRdb, only in-frame clones are kept and a portion is missing. The data contain roughly 200,000 clones, 75% to 85% of them singletons. Sequenced input: peripheral blood. The chain combines TRBV27 with TRBJ1-2; TRBD1 aligns across 7 bases. This TCR derives from a woman aged 40 to 49 with COVID-19, enrolled during active disease. This CDR3 is CASSSGGLDLTNGYTF. The DNA of the CDR3 is TGTGCCAGCTCCTCAGGGGGGCTGGACCTAACTAACGGCTACACCTTC.